This T cell receptor beta chain appears in the sequencing data of a study of OX40 agonist ivuxolimab in advanced cancers. In the study overall: The costimulatory receptor OX40 (CD134) was targeted by ivuxolimab, a fully human IgG2 agonistic monoclonal antibody. Intravenous ivuxolimab was administered to patients every 2 weeks at six dose levels: 0.01, 0.1, 0.3, 1.5, 3 and 10 mg/kg. Of the roughly 52 dose-escalation patients, hepatocellular carcinoma was present in approximately 20, melanoma in approximately 15, renal cell carcinoma in 9 and head and neck cancer in 9. The dose-escalation cohort was around 84% male with a mean age of about 60 years, ranging from roughly 20 to 85. Patients were allowed to have had prior anti-PD-1, anti-PD-L1 or anti-CTLA-4 therapy, and more than 30% of the dose-escalation patients had previously received checkpoint inhibitors. Partial responses occurred in three dose-escalation patients, of whom one had hepatocellular carcinoma and two had cutaneous melanoma. Peripheral TCRbeta sequencing was intended to test whether TCR sequence diversity was altered and clonal T-cell expansion was caused by ivuxolimab. The paper describes the monotherapy dose-escalation part (N ≈ 52 patients) of the phase I trial of ivuxolimab.

What the work shows at the level of the full study, not this receptor alone: In the 0.1-3.0 mg/kg groups, partial responders were among the patients with the lowest normalized peripheral clonal expansion, particularly in CD8+ T cells. The antigen specificity of the peripheral T cells that underwent clonal expansion was not determined. Low levels of normalized T-cell clonal expansion were also seen in some patients who did not respond. After ivuxolimab, expanded clones were on average more numerous among CD8+ T cells than among CD4+ T cells. At doses from 0.1 to 3.0 mg/kg, clonal expansion was seen in both CD4+ and CD8+ blood T cells between baseline and week 6.

Patients with a history of autoimmune disease or receiving systemic immunosuppression were excluded from the trial. In every dose cohort, peripheral blood was drawn for TCR sequencing at baseline, cycle 4 day 1, and cycle 7 day 1. Samples were obtained from an open-label, multicenter, first-in-human phase I dose-escalation trial of ivuxolimab. Adults with locally advanced or metastatic melanoma, renal cell, hepatocellular, or head and neck squamous cell carcinoma were enrolled in the trial. Before TCR sequencing, CD4+ and CD8+ T cells were separately sorted from peripheral blood. For sequencing of the TCRbeta CDR3 region, genomic DNA was extracted from the sorted cells. The immunoSEQ Assay was used to sequence the TCRbeta CDR3 regions. Here the immuneACCESS table is served through TCRdb, limited to in-frame sequences with V and J called. Missing clones are a known gap in these copies; in checked studies unresolved V genes cover under half, and the rest lacks a known reason. The sample includes about 51,000 clones, with approximately 84% observed a single time. About 3% of the sample lies in the top ten.

From a lookup of the germline V gene, CDR1 and CDR2 are SGHTA and FQGNSA. The cysteine opens and the phenylalanine closes a CDR3 of 14 amino acids. Solely the CDR3 DNA is kept, with 42 bases framed from the first base. V is shortened by 1 base, J by 4 bases, and the region joining them spans 10 bases. Note on this clone: This receptor's antigen is unknown. No base-level quality is on record; no much larger clone is a single base apart.

In this chain, TRBV7-2 is recombined with TRBJ1-1; confidence is insufficient to name the D gene. This sequence originates from an adult with an advanced solid tumor such as melanoma, head and neck, liver or kidney cancer. The sample here was CD4+ or CD8+ T cells sorted from blood, taken in a trial of the OX40 agonist ivuxolimab. The CDR3 here reads CASSLVARITEAFF. The nucleotide sequence is given as TGTGCCAGCAGCTTAGTCGCCAGGATCACTGAAGCTTTCTTT.